Given below is one T cell receptor (beta chain) in context. Its specificity is unknown. The sample is drawn from a study of blood T cells in healthy people across ages. Whole-study findings and limits: Fewer expanded clones and more diversity marked long-lived versus aged donors.

The trim removed 3 bases at V and 1 base at J, leaving 6 bases unmatched. The CDR3 covers 14 residues. Germline CDR1 DFQATT, CDR2 SNEGSKA (reference sequence). A sample-barcoded 5' primer and a J-beta primer mix were used in a second PCR of about 7 to 12 cycles. MiXCR, run by TCRdb on the 5' RACE reads, gives a single entry per CDR3 protein. The table lists approximately 730,000 distinct CDR3 sequences, 40% to 65% of them singletons. The sequenced sample consisted of blood. The chain carries TRBV20-1 and TRBJ2-7; 7 bases match TRBD1. The receptor was isolated from a man older than 75 in good health. CDR3 protein: CSASKPTGSYEQYF. The CDR3, as DNA: TGCAGTGCTAGTAAACCGACAGGGTCCTACGAGCAGTACTTC.